Listed below are T cell receptor beta chains from one sample, sequenced in a study of technical replicates of blood from a few donors. Profiled with immunoSEQ multiplex PCR; TCRdb holds only in-frame clones, not every one. This sample has under 100,000 clones; approximately 96% occur once, and the top ten carry 0.2% to 0.25%. The sample was T cells isolated from PBMCs. The receptor source for this set is a human donor in good health. Both conserved end residues are part of each CDR3.

>TRBV7-6|TRBJ2-3
CASSPWTGEGTDTQYF
>TRBV4-1|TRBJ1-6
CASSQQQGTNNSPLHF
>TRBV5-1|TRBJ1-2
CASSFTGFPDYGYTF
>TRBV7-2|TRBJ1-4
CASSGRTDSNEKLFF
>TRBV6-5|TRBJ1-2
CASSYRQTYGYTF
>TRBV4-2|TRBJ2-7
CASSQEWQSTYEQYF
>TRBV18|TRBJ1-5
CASSPMTGSNQPQHF
>TRBV27|TRBJ2-2
CASSYLPLSSGELFF
>TRBV30|TRBJ2-5
CAWRDRGLQETQYF
>TRBV10-3|TRBJ2-2
CAISGLAGAGELFF
>TRBV6-4|TRBJ2-1
CASSESSPTRYNEQFF
>TRBV14|TRBJ1-1
CASSRSTGTIRHTEAFF
>TRBV21-1|TRBJ2-1
CASSKLRGTRGRDNEQFF
>TRBV30|TRBJ2-3
CAWSVHHTQYF
>TRBV9|TRBJ1-1
CASTRQGSFYTEAFF
>TRBV7-9|TRBJ2-5
CASRARQETQYF
>TRBV7-2|TRBJ1-1
CASSPLRNTEAFF
>TRBV28|TRBJ2-7
CASSTLIQGARRAYEQYF
>TRBV7-6|TRBJ2-7
CASSGDSSYEQYF
>TRBV4-1|TRBJ2-7
CASSLDRAYEQYF
>TRBV11-3|TRBJ1-3
CASSLQRIRNTIYF
>TRBV30|TRBJ2-1
CAWSVSGQGFHEQFF
>TRBV30|TRBJ2-7
CAWSVGGSYEQYF
>TRBV27|TRBJ2-5
CASSLLGTGVGETQYF
>TRBV28|TRBJ2-7
CASNSRDRGYEQYF
>TRBV6-4|TRBJ1-1
CASSDTDRGNTEAFF
>TRBV7-8|TRBJ2-7
CASSLRLAVNLKGVYEQYF
>TRBV5-4|TRBJ2-1
CASSLGTSWYNEQFF
>TRBV11-2|TRBJ2-1
CASTDYVTGRLEQFF
>TRBV27|TRBJ2-1
CASSGTSGYNEQFF
>TRBV27|TRBJ1-2
CASSSWELNYGYTF
>TRBV15|TRBJ2-2
CATSRVAGGPGELFF
>TRBV4-1|TRBJ2-1
CASSQGGTSNNEQFF
>TRBV28|TRBJ1-4
CASRYQTGSNEKLFF
>TRBV5-4|TRBJ2-7
CASSPDPGRLDYEQYF
>TRBV11-3|TRBJ2-7
CASMGQAYEQYF
>TRBV4-1|TRBJ2-1
CASSQVASRAYNEQFF
>TRBV27|TRBJ1-1
CASRPSKQGWDTEAFF
>TRBV19|TRBJ2-1
CASMNLVGQGSYNEQFF
>TRBV7-7|TRBJ2-5
CASSTAGTTKETQYF
>TRBV4-1|TRBJ2-4
CASSQIREDIQYF
>TRBV19|TRBJ2-3
CASSIDRWRGRTDTQYF
>TRBV25-1|TRBJ1-1
CASSGGHWNTEAFF
>TRBV7-9|TRBJ2-3
CASSFGTSVGPDTQYF
>TRBV5-4|TRBJ2-7
CASTYRDRAYEQYF
>TRBV5-4|TRBJ2-1
CASSSLGNEQFF
>TRBV19|TRBJ2-1
CASSLLTGGSYNEQFF
>TRBV28|TRBJ1-2
CASSLPGTANGYTF
>TRBV5-4|TRBJ1-4
CASSLGDRKKLFF
>TRBV28|TRBJ2-7
CASRLAGVNEQYF
>TRBV19|TRBJ1-1
CASIVTDSGTEAFF
>TRBV6-1|TRBJ2-7
CASRKTDSYEQYF
>TRBV27|TRBJ2-2
CASSPPRTGELFF
>TRBV5-1|TRBJ1-4
CASSLQGAANEKLFF
>TRBV30|TRBJ2-5
CAWSGASMETQYF
>TRBV5-1|TRBJ2-3
CASSSGLAGADTQYF
>TRBV6-5|TRBJ2-7
CASSYSLAGYEQYF